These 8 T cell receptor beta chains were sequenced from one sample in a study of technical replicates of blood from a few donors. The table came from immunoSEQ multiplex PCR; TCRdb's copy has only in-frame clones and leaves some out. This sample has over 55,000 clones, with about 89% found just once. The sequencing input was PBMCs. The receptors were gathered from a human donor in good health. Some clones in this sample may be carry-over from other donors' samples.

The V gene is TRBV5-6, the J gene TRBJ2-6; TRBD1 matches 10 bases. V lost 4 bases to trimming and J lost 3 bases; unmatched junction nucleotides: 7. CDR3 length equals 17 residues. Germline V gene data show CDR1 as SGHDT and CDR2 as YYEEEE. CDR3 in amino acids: CASSAGTGAFGANVLTF. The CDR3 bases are TGTGCCAGCAGCGCCGGGACAGGGGCTTTTGGGGCCAACGTCCTGACTTTC.

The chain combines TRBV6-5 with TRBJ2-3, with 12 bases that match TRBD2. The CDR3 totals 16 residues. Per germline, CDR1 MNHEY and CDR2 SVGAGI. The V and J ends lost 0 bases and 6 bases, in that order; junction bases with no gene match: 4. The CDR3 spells CASSYSGLAGRDTQYF. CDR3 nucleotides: TGTGCCAGCAGTTACTCGGGACTAGCGGGTCGGGATACGCAGTATTTT.

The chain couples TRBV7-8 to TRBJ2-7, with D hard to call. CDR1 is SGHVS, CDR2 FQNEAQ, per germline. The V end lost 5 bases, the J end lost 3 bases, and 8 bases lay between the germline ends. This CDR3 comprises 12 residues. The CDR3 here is CASSRHHYEQYF. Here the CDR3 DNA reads TGTGCCAGCAGCCGACACCACTACGAGCAGTACTTC.

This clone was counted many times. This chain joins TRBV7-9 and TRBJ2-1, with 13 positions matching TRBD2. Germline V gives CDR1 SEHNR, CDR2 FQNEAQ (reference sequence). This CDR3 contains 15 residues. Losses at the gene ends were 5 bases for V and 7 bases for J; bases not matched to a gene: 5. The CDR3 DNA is TGTGCCAGCAGCGAACTAGCGGGAGGGGAGAATGAGCAGTTCTTC. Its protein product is CASSELAGGENEQFF.

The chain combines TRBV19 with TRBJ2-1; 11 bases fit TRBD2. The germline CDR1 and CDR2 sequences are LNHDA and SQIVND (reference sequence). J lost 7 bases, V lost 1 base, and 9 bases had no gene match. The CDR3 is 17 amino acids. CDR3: CASSIAHLAGGTNEQFF. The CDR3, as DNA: TGTGCCAGTAGTATAGCCCATCTAGCGGGAGGTACAAATGAGCAGTTCTTC.

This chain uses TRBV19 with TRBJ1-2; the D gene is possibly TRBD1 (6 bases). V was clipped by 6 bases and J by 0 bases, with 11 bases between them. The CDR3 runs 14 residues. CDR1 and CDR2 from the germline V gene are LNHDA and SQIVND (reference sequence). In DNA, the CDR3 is TGTGCCAGTAGCAGGGGCTACTCTAACTATGGCTACACCTTC. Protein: CASSRGYSNYGYTF.

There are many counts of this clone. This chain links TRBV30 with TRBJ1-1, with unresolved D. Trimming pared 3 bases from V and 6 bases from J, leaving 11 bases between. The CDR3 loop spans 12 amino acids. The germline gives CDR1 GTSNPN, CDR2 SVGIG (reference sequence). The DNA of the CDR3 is TGTGCCTGGAGGGTCGAGGGCCCTGAAGCTTTCTTT. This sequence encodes CAWRVEGPEAFF. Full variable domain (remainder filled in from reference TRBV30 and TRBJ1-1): SQTIHQWPATLVQPVGSPLSLECTVEGTSNPNLYWYRQAAGRGLQLLFYSVGIGQISSEVPQNLSASRPQDRQFILSSKKLLLSDSGFYLCAWRVEGPEAFFGQGTRLTVV.

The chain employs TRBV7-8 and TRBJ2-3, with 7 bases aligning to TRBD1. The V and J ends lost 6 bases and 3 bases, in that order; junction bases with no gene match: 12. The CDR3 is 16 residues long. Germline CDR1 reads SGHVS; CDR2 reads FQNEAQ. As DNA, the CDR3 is TGTGCCAGCAGACAACGCCGCAGGGGGTTAACAGATACGCAGTATTTT. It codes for CASRQRRRGLTDTQYF.